One T cell receptor beta chain is described in this entry. Its antigen is unidentified. This table comes from immunoSEQ multiplex PCR, and its TCRdb copy is limited to in-frame clones, with some not included. The sample lists 110,000 or so clones; approximately 89% were seen once. This CDR3 spans 15 amino acids. Trimming stripped 5 bases from V and 7 bases from J, with 20 bases between. Germline CDR1 SEHNR, CDR2 FQNEAQ (reference sequence). This sample stems from a study of T cell responses to AZD1222 COVID-19 vaccine. General study results and limits: Baseline testing showed seropositivity in only six or seven AZD1222 recipients. No repertoire was sampled before or during the peak T cell response, only after it. White British donors predominated, females outnumbered males, and clonal diversity was possibly underestimated.

The chain combines TRBV7-9 with TRBJ1-2; possibly TRBD1 for D (6 bases). The sequence was collected from an adult in good health. Specimen: peripheral blood, collected on day 0 of MenACWY control vaccination. The CDR3 reads CASSTQTSGEGGYTF. The CDR3 nucleotides read TGTGCCAGCAGCACGCAAACTTCAGGGGAGGGTGGCTACACCTTC.